This section outlines one T cell receptor (beta chain) sequence together with its context. The antigen is unknown. This entry comes from a study of naive and memory T cell subsets. Findings and caveats of the study: Gini index rose across naive, CM, EM and EMRA in CD4 and CD8.

This CDR3 comprises 13 residues. The J segment lost 9 bases and the V segment lost 2 bases, leaving 4 bases of the junction unmatched. The V gene's germline CDR1 is MNHEY and CDR2 SVGAGI. Two oligonucleotides, mixed equimolar, formed the beta constant-region primer covering TRBC1 and TRBC2. A single record per CDR3 protein comes from TCRdb applying MiXCR to the UMI-ligation and nested PCR reads. The repertoire includes under 150,000 distinct CDR3 sequences, approximately 17% of them detected once, and roughly 0.14% sits in the top ten. The sample consisted of naive CD4+ T cells from blood. The V and J genes are TRBV6-5 and TRBJ2-3; 8 bases line up with TRBD2. The TCR comes from a human donor in good health. The CDR3 loop is CASSYRERETQYF. CDR3 nucleotide sequence: TGTGCCAGCAGTTACCGGGAGCGGGAGACGCAGTATTTT.